Given below is one TCR beta chain in context. The entry originates in a study of blood T cell repertoires in COVID-19. Assay: immunoSEQ multiplex PCR; the TCRdb copy retains only in-frame clones and omits some. The table lists some 240,000 clones, approximately 85% of them singletons, with roughly 2.2% in the top ten. This CDR3 contains 15 residues. The ends were cut back, 4 bases at V and 8 bases at J, with 20 bases in the middle. Looked up from germline, CDR1 is MNHEY and CDR2 is SMNVEV (reference sequence). The Seattle site enrolled patients during active infection and followed them longitudinally.

V and J are TRBV27 and TRBJ1-2; D is undetermined. This receptor was identified in a woman between 70 and 85 years old with COVID-19, enrolled during active disease. Sequenced: peripheral blood. The CDR3 DNA is TGTGCCAGCAGTTCAGGACGGCCTGGGGAGGGAGGCTACACCTTC. It yields the protein CASSSGRPGEGGYTF.